This is a list of T cell receptor beta chains from one sample in a study of early T cells in non-severe SARS-CoV-2 infection. TCRdb re-called the 5' RACE reads through MiXCR, storing one row per CDR3 protein. The table records about 110,000 distinct CDR3 sequences, about 12% of them present only once. The sequencing input was whole blood. All receptors derive from an adult who was a healthcare worker with PCR-confirmed SARS-CoV-2 infection or an uninfected control (not recorded which). Both conserved end residues are part of each CDR3. D genes are given only for firm matches. Clone size appears in some rows only: once, few, many, or a class for an expanded clone.

d_call: .
v_call: TRBV27
j_call: TRBJ1-3
clone_size: many
cdr3_aa: CASSLQGPNGNTIYF
cdr3_nt: TGTGCCAGCAGTTTACAGGGGCCGAATGGAAACACCATATATTTT

d_call: .
v_call: TRBV29-1
j_call: TRBJ1-1
clone_size: few
cdr3_aa: CSAGRPEAEAFF
cdr3_nt: TGCAGCGCTGGACGGCCCGAGGCTGAAGCTTTCTTT

d_call: .
v_call: TRBV29-1
j_call: TRBJ1-1
clone_size: many
cdr3_aa: CSVSRGDAEAFF
cdr3_nt: TGCAGCGTCAGCAGGGGTGATGCTGAAGCTTTCTTT

d_call: .
v_call: TRBV11-2
j_call: TRBJ2-5
clone_size: many
cdr3_aa: CASSPAGRNQETQYF
cdr3_nt: TGTGCCAGCAGCCCCGCCGGACGGAACCAAGAGACCCAGTACTTC

d_call: .
v_call: TRBV11-2
j_call: TRBJ2-2
clone_size: few
cdr3_aa: CASSHGTSAITGELFF
cdr3_nt: TGTGCCAGCAGCCACGGGACCTCCGCTATCACCGGGGAGCTGTTTTTT

d_call: TRBD1
v_call: TRBV27
j_call: TRBJ2-4
clone_size: many
cdr3_aa: CASSSGQPLAKNIQYF
cdr3_nt: TGTGCCAGCAGTTCGGGACAGCCGTTAGCCAAAAACATTCAGTACTTC

d_call: .
v_call: TRBV2
j_call: TRBJ1-3
clone_size: many
cdr3_aa: CASSESGVGNTIYF
cdr3_nt: TGTGCCAGCAGTGAATCAGGGGTCGGAAACACCATATATTTT

d_call: TRBD1
v_call: TRBV2
j_call: TRBJ1-1
clone_size: many
cdr3_aa: CASSADRETEAFF
cdr3_nt: TGTGCCAGCAGCGCCGACAGGGAAACTGAAGCTTTCTTT

d_call: TRBD1
v_call: TRBV20-1
j_call: TRBJ1-5
clone_size: many
cdr3_aa: CSAKGQGEVGNQPQHF
cdr3_nt: TGCAGTGCTAAGGGACAGGGTGAGGTCGGCAATCAGCCCCAGCATTTT

d_call: .
v_call: TRBV5-1
j_call: TRBJ2-3
clone_size: many
cdr3_aa: CASSLAGTGTDTQYF
cdr3_nt: TGCGCCAGCAGCTTGGCCGGGACCGGCACAGATACGCAGTATTTT

d_call: .
v_call: TRBV4-1
j_call: TRBJ1-1
clone_size: .
cdr3_aa: CASSQDPQGMMNTEAFF
cdr3_nt: TGCGCCAGCAGCCAAGATCCGCAGGGAATGATGAACACTGAAGCTTTCTTT

d_call: .
v_call: TRBV3-1
j_call: TRBJ2-7
clone_size: few
cdr3_aa: CASSQSHEQYF
cdr3_nt: TGTGCCAGCAGCCAATCCCACGAGCAGTACTTC

d_call: .
v_call: TRBV6-5
j_call: TRBJ1-1
clone_size: .
cdr3_aa: CASIPGPEAFF
cdr3_nt: TGTGCCAGCATCCCAGGCCCTGAAGCTTTCTTT

d_call: .
v_call: TRBV29-1
j_call: TRBJ1-1
clone_size: medium-sized
cdr3_aa: CSAQPTPQRNTEAFF
cdr3_nt: TGCAGCGCCCAACCAACCCCCCAAAGGAACACTGAAGCTTTCTTT

d_call: .
v_call: TRBV12-3/TRBV12-4
j_call: TRBJ2-7
clone_size: few
cdr3_aa: CASSFGPGSNEQYF
cdr3_nt: TGTGCCAGCAGTTTTGGCCCCGGGTCGAACGAGCAGTACTTC

d_call: TRBD2
v_call: TRBV11-1
j_call: TRBJ2-3
clone_size: few
cdr3_aa: CASSHGTSRSGDTQYF
cdr3_nt: TGTGCCAGCAGCCACGGGACTAGCCGGAGTGGGGATACGCAGTATTTT

d_call: .
v_call: TRBV3-1
j_call: TRBJ2-2
clone_size: few
cdr3_aa: CASSLIGPNTGELFF
cdr3_nt: TGTGCCAGCAGCCTGATCGGGCCCAACACCGGGGAGCTGTTTTTT

d_call: TRBD1
v_call: TRBV11-2
j_call: TRBJ2-7
clone_size: few
cdr3_aa: CASTGGGRTYEQYF
cdr3_nt: TGTGCTTCCACAGGGGGCGGTCGAACCTACGAGCAGTACTTC

d_call: .
v_call: TRBV29-1
j_call: TRBJ2-7
clone_size: .
cdr3_aa: CSVQGDTYEQYF
cdr3_nt: TGCAGCGTTCAAGGAGATACCTACGAGCAGTACTTC

d_call: TRBD1
v_call: TRBV19
j_call: TRBJ1-4
clone_size: .
cdr3_aa: CAGRPRGTGEEKLFF
cdr3_nt: TGTGCCGGTAGACCCAGAGGGACAGGGGAGGAAAAACTGTTTTTT

d_call: .
v_call: TRBV19
j_call: TRBJ2-3
clone_size: few
cdr3_aa: CASTSRGGGGDTQYF
cdr3_nt: TGTGCCAGTACTTCCCGCGGCGGAGGCGGAGATACGCAGTATTTT

d_call: TRBD1
v_call: TRBV27
j_call: TRBJ1-2
clone_size: .
cdr3_aa: CASSKDRALTAYYGYTF
cdr3_nt: TGTGCCAGCAGCAAGGACAGGGCCTTAACCGCCTACTATGGCTACACCTTC

d_call: .
v_call: TRBV7-9
j_call: TRBJ2-1
clone_size: few
cdr3_aa: CASSPKNHNRVGEQFF
cdr3_nt: TGTGCCAGCAGCCCAAAAAACCACAACAGGGTCGGGGAGCAGTTCTTC

d_call: TRBD1
v_call: TRBV27
j_call: TRBJ2-7
clone_size: many
cdr3_aa: CASSWGQGVGEQYF
cdr3_nt: TGTGCCAGCAGTTGGGGACAGGGGGTCGGCGAGCAGTACTTC

d_call: TRBD1
v_call: TRBV28
j_call: TRBJ1-1
clone_size: few
cdr3_aa: CASSTQTGTGREAFF
cdr3_nt: TGTGCCAGCAGTACTCAAACAGGGACAGGGCGCGAAGCTTTCTTT

d_call: TRBD2
v_call: TRBV2
j_call: TRBJ2-3
clone_size: many
cdr3_aa: CASSPEARWTSGGDTQYF
cdr3_nt: TGTGCCAGCTCCCCGGAGGCAAGGTGGACTAGCGGGGGTGATACGCAGTATTTT

d_call: .
v_call: TRBV12-3/TRBV12-4
j_call: TRBJ1-1
clone_size: .
cdr3_aa: CASSYVGGGPGAFF
cdr3_nt: TGTGCCAGCAGTTATGTGGGTGGAGGTCCGGGGGCTTTCTTT

d_call: TRBD1
v_call: TRBV6-5
j_call: TRBJ2-2
clone_size: many
cdr3_aa: CASSYGDRGITGELFF
cdr3_nt: TGTGCCAGCAGTTATGGGGACAGGGGTATCACCGGGGAGCTGTTTTTT

d_call: .
v_call: TRBV9
j_call: TRBJ2-7
clone_size: .
cdr3_aa: CASSVTRELGEQYF
cdr3_nt: TGTGCCAGCAGCGTGACCCGTGAGTTGGGGGAGCAGTACTTC

d_call: .
v_call: TRBV7-9
j_call: TRBJ2-7
clone_size: few
cdr3_aa: CASSLAVGEQYF
cdr3_nt: TGTGCCAGCAGCTTAGCAGTGGGAGAGCAGTACTTC

d_call: TRBD1
v_call: TRBV3-1
j_call: TRBJ1-1
clone_size: .
cdr3_aa: CASSQAGGFTEAFF
cdr3_nt: TGTGCCAGCAGCCAAGCAGGGGGGTTCACTGAAGCTTTCTTT

d_call: .
v_call: TRBV7-3
j_call: TRBJ2-1
clone_size: many
cdr3_aa: CASSFGSPSYNEQFF
cdr3_nt: TGTGCCAGCAGCTTCGGCAGTCCCTCCTACAATGAGCAGTTCTTC

d_call: .
v_call: TRBV6-5
j_call: TRBJ2-3
clone_size: few
cdr3_aa: CASRNTQYF
cdr3_nt: TGTGCCAGCAGAAATACGCAGTATTTT

d_call: .
v_call: TRBV12-3/TRBV12-4
j_call: TRBJ1-4
clone_size: many
cdr3_aa: CASSLAGNEKLFF
cdr3_nt: TGTGCCAGCAGTTTAGCTGGGAATGAAAAACTGTTTTTT

d_call: .
v_call: TRBV28
j_call: TRBJ2-7
clone_size: many
cdr3_aa: CASSLEGVYQGSEQYF
cdr3_nt: TGTGCCAGCAGTTTGGAAGGGGTCTATCAGGGTTCCGAGCAGTACTTC

d_call: TRBD2
v_call: TRBV11-2
j_call: TRBJ2-2
clone_size: many
cdr3_aa: CASRMGLAGTGELFF
cdr3_nt: TGTGCCAGCAGGATGGGACTAGCCGGCACCGGGGAGCTGTTTTTT

d_call: .
v_call: TRBV19
j_call: TRBJ1-5
clone_size: .
cdr3_aa: CASSIFGDNQPQHF
cdr3_nt: TGTGCCAGTAGTATTTTCGGGGACAATCAGCCCCAGCATTTT

d_call: .
v_call: TRBV7-2
j_call: TRBJ1-1
clone_size: few
cdr3_aa: CASSFRGGWVEAFF
cdr3_nt: TGTGCCAGCAGCTTCCGTGGAGGGTGGGTTGAAGCTTTCTTT